Listed below are T cell receptor beta chains from one sample, sequenced in a study of blood T cell repertoires in COVID-19. Libraries were prepared by immunoSEQ multiplex PCR; TCRdb keeps only in-frame clonotypes and omits some of them. In the table there are approximately 70,000 clones, 85% to 90% of which are singletons. The sample taken for sequencing was peripheral blood. All receptors derive from a man between 65 and 79 years old with active COVID-19. CDR3s include the opening cysteine and the closing phenylalanine or tryptophan. Fields, in order: J gene, D gene, clone size, CDR3 length, V gene, CDR3 DNA, CDR3 protein. D genes are given only for firm matches. Size values are once, few and many counts, or a class for expanded clones, and some rows have none.

>TRBJ2-3|TRBD1|.|17|TRBV30
TGTGCCTACCGGGACAGGGGTCCGGCCGGTAGCACAGATACGCAGTATTTT
CAYRDRGPAGSTDTQYF
>TRBJ1-4|.|.|15|TRBV5-8
TGTGCCAGCAGCCTAGCGAGGACTGGGGGTGAAAAACTGTTTTTT
CASSLARTGGEKLFF
>TRBJ1-1|TRBD1|once|14|TRBV5-8
TGTGCCAGCAGCCGCACAGGGGTGAACACTGAAGCTTTCTTT
CASSRTGVNTEAFF
>TRBJ2-7|TRBD2|few|15|TRBV16
TGTGCCAGCAGCGGGGGACTAGCGGGGACCTACGAGCAGTACTTC
CASSGGLAGTYEQYF
>TRBJ1-2|.|.|14|TRBV7-9
TGTGCCAGCAGCTTAGTTCTGGGGGCCTATGGCTACACCTTC
CASSLVLGAYGYTF
>TRBJ1-6|.|few|15|TRBV28
TGTGCCAGCACCCCAGCTGGGGGCCCTAATTCACCCCTCCACTTT
CASTPAGGPNSPLHF
>TRBJ2-2|TRBD2|.|17|TRBV9
TGTGCCAGCAGCCGGGGTAGCGGGAGGGTTTGGACCGGGGAGCTGTTTTTT
CASSRGSGRVWTGELFF
>TRBJ2-2|TRBD2|many|17|TRBV12-5
TGTGCTAGTGGTTTGCCAACCTGGGCGGGGGGCACCGGGGAGCTGTTTTTT
CASGLPTWAGGTGELFF
>TRBJ1-2|TRBD1|once|12|TRBV3-1/TRBV3-2
TGTGCCAGCAGCCATGGGACAGGCGGCTACACCTTC
CASSHGTGGYTF
>TRBJ1-3|.|once|14|TRBV5-4
TGTGCCAGCAGCCCCGGACATGTAGGGAACACCATATATTTT
CASSPGHVGNTIYF
>TRBJ2-1|TRBD1|.|13|TRBV10-3
TGTGCCATCAGCCGGGACAGAGAGGCCGAGCAGTTCTTC
CAISRDREAEQFF
>TRBJ2-2|.|.|16|TRBV5-6
TGTGCCAGCAGCGCCAACGGAGGACTGGCCACCGGGGAGCTGTTTTTT
CASSANGGLATGELFF
>TRBJ2-1|TRBD2|.|19|TRBV7-2
TGTGCCAGCAGCCCCGGGGCCCCGGGACTAGCGGGAGTATTGGATGAGCAGTTCTTC
CASSPGAPGLAGVLDEQFF
>TRBJ2-7|TRBD2|.|19|TRBV5-1
TGCGCCAGCAGCTGGGGAGCTAGCCTCCTAGCGGGAGGGTCATACGAGCAGTACTTC
CASSWGASLLAGGSYEQYF
>TRBJ1-5|TRBD1|.|15|TRBV7-2
TGTGCCAGCAGCCCGCACCAGGGGGCGGGCCAGCCCCAGCATTTT
CASSPHQGAGQPQHF
>TRBJ1-1|TRBD1|.|13|TRBV12-3/TRBV12-4
TGTGCCAGCAGCCTGACAGGGAGCACTGAAGCTTTCTTT
CASSLTGSTEAFF
>TRBJ2-1|.|.|19|TRBV7-3
TGTGCCAGCAGCGCCAACTCCGGGGGTAGCGGAGGCCCCTACAATGAGCAGTTCTTC
CASSANSGGSGGPYNEQFF
>TRBJ1-2|.|.|14|TRBV9
TGTGCCAGCAGCCCCGTGGGGGGACACTATGGCTACACCTTC
CASSPVGGHYGYTF
>TRBJ2-5|TRBD2|.|19|TRBV30
TGTGCCTGGAGTGTAGGGGCCCCGGGACTAGCGGGGGGGGCGGAGACCCAGTACTTC
CAWSVGAPGLAGGAETQYF
>TRBJ2-1|.|.|15|TRBV9
TGTGCCAGCAGCACCCGACTAGTATCGGGCAATGAGCAGTTCTTC
CASSTRLVSGNEQFF
>TRBJ2-1|TRBD2|.|14|TRBV28
TGTGCCAGCAGTTATGCGGGAGAAGGGGATGAGCAGTTCTTC
CASSYAGEGDEQFF
>TRBJ2-7|.|.|14|TRBV3-1/TRBV3-2
TGTGCCAGCAGCCCTTCGGGAGGGGGCGGGGAGCAGTACTTC
CASSPSGGGGEQYF
>TRBJ1-2|.|few|15|TRBV5-1
TGCGCCAGCAGCTTGGGGGGCCACGGTTTTGGCGGCTACACCTTC
CASSLGGHGFGGYTF
>TRBJ1-2|.|.|13|TRBV9
TGTGCCAGCAGGACAGACCCTAACTATGGCTACACCTTC
CASRTDPNYGYTF
>TRBJ2-6|TRBD1|.|17|TRBV27
TGTGCCAGCAGTTCCGACAGGGGCCCCTCTGGGGCCAACGTCCTGACTTTC
CASSSDRGPSGANVLTF
>TRBJ2-2|TRBD2|.|15|TRBV15
TGTGCCACCAGCAGCCTAGCGGGACGAACCGGGGAGCTGTTTTTT
CATSSLAGRTGELFF
>TRBJ2-1|TRBD2|.|16|TRBV6-5
TGTGCCAGCAGTTCGACGGGAGGAGAGAGTCACAATGAGCAGTTCTTC
CASSSTGGESHNEQFF